This T cell receptor beta chain originates from a study of blood T cell repertoires in COVID-19. Across the study: Specimens from acute and convalescent COVID-19 originated in the United States, Italy and Spain. PBMCs, B-cell-depleted T cells, or T cells provided the cDNA or gDNA that made up the material.

The CDR3 is made up of 15 amino acids. V gave up 3 bases and J gave up 1 base, with 12 bases separating them. Germline CDR1 KGHSH, CDR2 LQKENI. As handled by the study authors: Nucleated cell number was recorded as an estimate derived from reference gene primer amplification. TCRdb's copy holds only in-frame clones and misses some; the assay was immunoSEQ multiplex PCR. The V and J calls and clone size come from that table; D and trimming were worked out from the DNA. The data hold about 220,000 clones, with more than 75% observed a single time. This sequence was found in a man in his forties with active or convalescent COVID-19. Sequenced material: peripheral blood. The J gene is TRBJ1-1, the V gene TRBV18; D gene uncertain. The CDR3 bases are TGTGCCAGCTCACCGGGCCGTTTAGAGAACACTGAAGCTTTCTTT. Amino acids: CASSPGRLENTEAFF.